The T cell receptor (beta chain) described here comes from a study of cytomegalovirus exposure and HLA in healthy donors. Broader study findings: Reported findings show TCR beta sequences accurately forecast HLA-A and HLA-B alleles in most subjects. A few of the chains that were CMV-associated were confirmed in vitro to be specific for CMV antigens.

13 Jbeta primers and 60 Vbeta primers were used for the PCR. In the original analysis: Roughly 10 million shared chains were among about 80 million unique TCR beta chains counted in a later analysis. Using immunoSEQ multiplex PCR, the repertoire was profiled, and TCRdb retains in-frame clones only, with some absent. V and J calls and clone size come straight from that table; D and trimming were deduced from the DNA. The table records tens of thousands of clones, 86% of them present only once. The V and J ends lost 2 bases and 6 bases respectively, with 4 bases between them. Germline loops: CDR1 MNHNS, CDR2 SASEGT. This CDR3 has 11 amino acids. Comment on this clone: Its antigen is not known.

Sequenced: PBMCs. The rearrangement joins TRBV6-1 to TRBJ1-2; the D is unclear. The clonotype was recovered from a man aged 25 to 45 in good health and CMV-seropositive. The CDR3 is CASSELDGYTF. The CDR3 DNA follows: TGTGCCAGCAGTGAATTAGATGGCTACACCTTC.